The 13 T cell receptor beta chains given below trace back to one sample, sequenced in a study of blood T cell repertoires in COVID-19. Sequencing was performed with immunoSEQ multiplex PCR; in TCRdb, only in-frame clones are kept and a portion is missing. Seen here are approximately 37,000 clones, 75% to 90% observed once, and the top ten hold around 45%. Input material: peripheral blood. These receptors were collected from a man aged 60-69 years with active or convalescent COVID-19.

V and J are TRBV5-6 and TRBJ1-2, with D possibly matching TRBD1 (6 bases). The germline V gene encodes CDR1 SGHDT and CDR2 YYEEEE. The V and J ends lost 0 bases and 1 base respectively, with 13 bases between them. The CDR3 runs 16 residues. CDR3 sequence: CASSLGSQGNNYGYTF. CDR3 nucleotides: TGTGCCAGCAGCTTGGGATCACAGGGAAATAACTATGGCTACACCTTC.

This clone has more than one count but fewer than ten. The chain has TRBV11-2 and TRBJ1-1, with D tentatively TRBD1 (6 bases). The CDR3 runs 16 residues. Germline CDR1 is SGHAT and CDR2 is FQNNGV. Trimming took 2 bases from V and 0 from J, leaving 13 bases between them. Here the CDR3 reads CASSLRWGHLNTEAFF. The CDR3 region has the DNA TGTGCCAGCAGCTTAAGGTGGGGACACTTGAACACTGAAGCTTTCTTT. Together with reference TRBV11-2 and TRBJ1-1, the CDR3 gives the full variable domain: EAGVAQSPRYKIIEKRQSVAFWCNPISGHATLYWYQQILGQGPKLLIQFQNNGVVDDSQLPKDRFSAERLKGVDSTLKIQPAKLEDSAVYLCASSLRWGHLNTEAFFGQGTRLTVV.

The chain employs TRBV5-4 and TRBJ1-1, with a possible D match to TRBD1 (5 bases). The CDR3 totals 15 residues. The V and J ends lost 0 bases and 6 bases respectively, with 15 bases between them. Looked up from germline, CDR1 is SGHNT and CDR2 is YYREEE (reference sequence). The CDR3 loop is CASSLGGRGLAEAFF. For the CDR3, the DNA is TGTGCCAGCAGCTTGGGGGGGAGGGGTCTCGCTGAAGCTTTCTTT.

The chain carries TRBV6-2 or TRBV6-3 and TRBJ1-3; D is possibly TRBD1 (6 bases). The CDR3 has 15 residues. Germline loops: CDR1 MNHEY, CDR2 SVGEGT. Trimming removed 2 bases from V and 3 bases from J, with 11 bases in between. The CDR3 DNA is TGTGCCAGCAGTTACGCGAGGACAGTTGGAAACACCATATATTTT. Residues: CASSYARTVGNTIYF.

This chain connects TRBV6-5 to TRBJ2-5; 8 bases agree with TRBD2. Per germline, CDR1 MNHEY and CDR2 SVGAGI. Unmatched junction bases numbered 8, after V lost 6 bases and J lost 2 bases. CDR3 length: 15 residues. The CDR3 protein is CASRVAQRGQETQYF. The CDR3 nucleotides are TGTGCCAGCAGGGTGGCACAGCGGGGGCAAGAGACCCAGTACTTC.

The V and J genes are TRBV5-1 and TRBJ2-2; 7 nucleotides agree with TRBD2. Germline V lookup: CDR1 SGHRS, CDR2 YFSETQ. The V segment lost 1 base and the J segment 0 bases; nucleotides outside the gene matches: 3. The length of the CDR3 is 16 residues. The CDR3 coding sequence is TGCGCCAGCAGCTTGCTGGGGGGGGCGAACACCGGGGAGCTGTTTTTT. It encodes CASSLLGGANTGELFF.

The chain couples TRBV19 to TRBJ1-4; maybe TRBD1 (6 bases). This CDR3 spans 14 amino acids. From germline, CDR1 is LNHDA and CDR2 SQIVND (reference sequence). Trimming stripped 7 bases from V and 5 bases from J, with 14 bases between. The CDR3 DNA follows: TGTGCCAGTACCCCGGGGGGGGCAAATGAAAAACTGTTTTTT. Protein: CASTPGGANEKLFF.

This clone has only one observation. This sequence joins TRBV13 and TRBJ2-3; no clear D gene. Deletions cut 4 bases from V and 6 bases from J, with 11 bases between. Germline CDR1 reads PRHDT; CDR2 reads FYEKMQ (reference sequence). This CDR3 has 13 residues. CDR3 protein: CASSSSRLDTQYF. The CDR3 DNA reads TGTGCCAGCAGCTCCTCCCGACTTGATACGCAGTATTTT.

The rearrangement joins TRBV13 to TRBJ2-3; 7 bases match TRBD2. The CDR3 covers 15 residues. With V trimmed by 1 base and J by 3 bases, 4 bases remained unmatched. Germline V gene sequence: CDR1 PRHDT, CDR2 FYEKMQ (reference sequence). CDR3 sequence: CASSLASGGTDTQYF. The CDR3 nucleotides are TGTGCCAGCAGCTTAGCGTCCGGGGGGACAGATACGCAGTATTTT.

The chain couples TRBV27 to TRBJ1-4; the D is unclear. This CDR3 spans 13 amino acids. Per the germline V gene, CDR1 is MNHEY and CDR2 is SMNVEV (reference sequence). V dropped 3 bases and J dropped 3 bases, with 5 bases sitting between them. The CDR3 DNA is TGTGCCAGCAGTTTCCGGGCTAATGAAAAACTGTTTTTT. Its translation: CASSFRANEKLFF.

The chain combines TRBV21-1 with TRBJ1-3; the table's D call, TRBD1, was not checked against the DNA. TRBV21-1 is tagged as a pseudogene. The CDR3 sequence is 17 residues long. The CDR3 loop reads CASSKFNTGGSGNTIYF. The DNA for the CDR3 is TGTGCCAGCAGCAAATTTAATACAGGGGGCTCTGGAAACACCATATATTTT.

DNA of the CDR3: TGTGCCAGCAGCTCTCAAGAGACCCAGTACTTC. Residues: CASSSQETQYF. The rearrangement uses TRBV11-3 and TRBJ2-5; D is ambiguous. This CDR3 has 11 amino acids. V was pared by 4 bases and J by 2 bases, with 2 bases between. Germline V lookup: CDR1 SGHNT, CDR2 YENEEA. The full variable domain, with the rest looked up from reference TRBV11-3 and TRBJ2-5, is EAGVVQSPRYKIIEKKQPVAFWCNPISGHNTLYWYLQNLGQGPELLIRYENEEAVDDSQLPKDRFSAERLKGVDSTLKIQPAELGDSAVYLCASSSQETQYFGPGTRLLVL.

This chain joins TRBV5-4 and TRBJ1-1; 9 bases line up with TRBD1. The CDR3 has 15 residues. Germline CDR1 SGHNT, CDR2 YYREEE (reference sequence). Trimming cost V 4 bases and J 10 bases; bases outside gene matches: 14. The CDR3 DNA follows: TGTGCCAGCAGCCCGGACCCGGACAGGGGAAAGATAGCTTTCTTT. Encoded protein: CASSPDPDRGKIAFF.